A selection of T cell receptor beta chains follows, all from one sample in a study of control samples from healthy donors and cancer patients. Profiled with immunoSEQ multiplex PCR; TCRdb holds only in-frame clones, not every one. The table lists around 77,000 clones, approximately 92% of them singletons, with about 5% in the top ten. Sequencing was performed on blood. These receptors were collected from a woman aged 60 to 75 in good health. The CDR3 runs from the conserved cysteine through the conserved F or W. The D gene is left open where the match is weak. A clone size is listed for some rows: how often the clone was seen (once, few, many), or a class if it is expanded.

TRBJ1-1 | TRBV7-2 | once | NA | TGTGCCAGCAGCTTAGTAGTGAACACTGAAGCTTTCTTT | CASSLVVNTEAFF
TRBJ1-1 | TRBV5-4 | NA | TRBD1 | TGTGCCAGCAGCGGACGGACAGGGGTAAAAGCTTTCTTT | CASSGRTGVKAFF
TRBJ2-1 | TRBV21-1 | NA | NA | TGTGCCGGCGGGACTAGCGGGACCCGCAGCTCCTACAATGAGCAGTTCTTC | CAGGTSGTRSSYNEQFF
TRBJ2-2 | TRBV28 | NA | NA | TGTGCCAGCAGTTTAGATCTACGGGGTTCCGGGGAGCTGTTTTTT | CASSLDLRGSGELFF
TRBJ2-5 | TRBV7-8 | NA | NA | TGTGCCAGCAGCCTCAGGGGGGCGGGAGAGACCCAGTACTTC | CASSLRGAGETQYF
TRBJ1-4 | TRBV5-6 | NA | NA | TGTGCCAGCAGCTTGAGAGGGTCGAGTGAAAAACTGTTTTTT | CASSLRGSSEKLFF
TRBJ2-5 | TRBV4-1 | once | NA | TGCGCCAGCAGCCAAAATCTGGCGGCTAAAGGGGAGACCCAGTACTTC | CASSQNLAAKGETQYF
TRBJ1-1 | TRBV6-6 | NA | NA | TGTGCCAGCAGGACATCGAACACTGAAGCTTTCTTT | CASRTSNTEAFF
TRBJ1-1 | TRBV12-3/TRBV12-4 | NA | NA | TGTGCCAGCAGTGTAACAGGGACTGAAGCTTTCTTT | CASSVTGTEAFF
TRBJ1-1 | TRBV27 | NA | NA | TGTGCCAGCAGTTTATTCGGGGAAACTGAAGCTTTCTTT | CASSLFGETEAFF
TRBJ2-3 | TRBV7-9 | NA | TRBD2 | TGTGCCAGCAGCTTCGGACTAGCGGTTGTGTCAGATACGCAGTATTTT | CASSFGLAVVSDTQYF
TRBJ2-7 | TRBV5-4 | NA | NA | TGTGCCAGCAGCTTGGTGAGCGGGACAATTCCCTACGAGCAGTACTTC | CASSLVSGTIPYEQYF
TRBJ1-5 | TRBV15 | NA | NA | TGTGCCACCAGCAGAGGAGGGTTTGGGCAGCCCCAGCATTTT | CATSRGGFGQPQHF
TRBJ1-5 | TRBV10-3 | once | NA | TGTGCCACAAGCCGGGACACGGATGGGTTCAATCAGCCCCAGCATTTT | CATSRDTDGFNQPQHF
TRBJ2-2 | TRBV11-3 | NA | TRBD1 | TGTGCCAGCAGCCGGGACAGTAACACCGGGGAGCTGTTTTTT | CASSRDSNTGELFF
TRBJ2-1 | TRBV12-5 | NA | NA | TGTGCTAGTGGTTTCCACAACAATGAGCAGTTCTTC | CASGFHNNEQFF
TRBJ2-7 | TRBV12-3/TRBV12-4 | NA | NA | TGTGCCAGCAGCACAACCTACGAGCAGTACTTC | CASSTTYEQYF
TRBJ1-5 | TRBV30 | NA | NA | TGTGCCTGGAGCCTAGGACTGCACAATCAGCCCCAGCATTTT | CAWSLGLHNQPQHF
TRBJ2-3 | TRBV20-1 | NA | NA | TGCAGTGCTAGTGTGCCCGTGGATACGCAGTATTTT | CSASVPVDTQYF
TRBJ2-1 | TRBV14 | once | TRBD2 | TGTGCCAGCAGCCAAAGGATCGGACTAGCGGGAAGAGACAATGAGCAGTTCTTC | CASSQRIGLAGRDNEQFF
TRBJ2-1 | TRBV29-1 | NA | NA | TGCAGCGTTAAGACAGGTGGACTAGATAATGAGCAGTTCTTC | CSVKTGGLDNEQFF
TRBJ2-7 | TRBV7-9 | few | NA | TGTGCCAGCAGCTTACCCGGGACAACCCTAGGGGAGCAGTACTTC | CASSLPGTTLGEQYF
TRBJ2-1 | TRBV9 | NA | NA | TGTGCCAGCAGCGTAGCCCAAGCAGGGCGATCATATTATGAGCAGTTCTTC | CASSVAQAGRSYYEQFF
TRBJ2-4 | TRBV12-5 | NA | TRBD1 | TGTGCTAGTGCGCGGACAGGGGAAAACATTCAGTACTTC | CASARTGENIQYF
TRBJ1-5 | TRBV19 | once | NA | TGTGCCAGTAGTATATTCGGTCAGCCCCAGCATTTT | CASSIFGQPQHF
TRBJ1-1 | TRBV6-5 | NA | NA | TGTGCCAGCAGTTACGGTGGAGAGGGAGGGACTGAAGCTTTCTTT | CASSYGGEGGTEAFF
TRBJ2-1 | TRBV10-2 | NA | TRBD2 | TGCGCCAGCAGGAGCGGGAGGAGCTCCTACAATGAGCAGTTCTTC | CASRSGRSSYNEQFF
TRBJ1-2 | TRBV30 | NA | NA | TGTGCCTGGAGGATTACAGGTTCTAACTATGGCTACACCTTC | CAWRITGSNYGYTF
TRBJ2-1 | TRBV5-1 | NA | TRBD2 | TGCGCCAGCAGCCTTCAAGCGGGAGTCTACAATGAGCAGTTCTTC | CASSLQAGVYNEQFF